This is a list of T cell receptor beta chains from one sample in a study of T cell repertoires in cytomegalovirus infection. TCRdb called the reads again in MiXCR, with one record for every CDR3 protein. This sample has a few hundred thousand distinct CDR3 sequences; just under 40% occur once, and the top ten carry 48%. These receptors have no known antigen. Sequencing was performed on cultured PBMCs, taken from culture after CMV antigen stimulation. The receptors here all came from a human donor in good health (CMV status not recorded). Some clones in this sample may be carry-over from other donors' samples. Each CDR3 is given without its conserved first and last residue. Only part of the rows carry a size: once, few, many, or a class if the clone is expanded.

many TRBV7-2 ASSTRRREWETQY
. TRBV20-1 SARKPGQGNSPLH
few TRBV7-2 ASSLPRAEQY
. TRBV7-6 ASSASRDGVYNEQF
. TRBV9 ASSVATGGTEAF
. TRBV12-3/TRBV12-4 ASSLAGQGYGYT
. TRBV7-9 ASTQRTSGGAWETQY
. TRBV3-1 ASSHGGPETQY
. TRBV7-2 ASSHGATSGGQETQY
. TRBV6-2/TRBV6-3 ASTKGTWFRQF
. TRBV19 ASTRLAGGSEQF
few TRBV7-2 ASSLGFTNEKLF
few TRBV7-2 ASSLSPPRVKGSPLH
. TRBV18 ASSPRGGYQPQH
many TRBV7-2 ASTLRWTSGAHEQF
. TRBV11-3 ASSFASGSGGTDTQY
few TRBV12-3/TRBV12-4 AGSTRRGTPGTDTQY
. TRBV15 ATSSPRGGTVGYEQY
. TRBV5-3 ASSPAPGGLGGEQY
. TRBV7-2 ASSVIGTRGSPLH
. TRBV20-1 SATTGGDQPQH
few TRBV20-1 SARVTDEAF
many TRBV20-1 SAPGRDYGYT
. TRBV12-5 ASGLIQGLSNEQF
. TRBV11-2 ASSRAGSREKLF
. TRBV11-1 ASSQGLLSYEQY
. TRBV7-8 ASRPGQAIYNEQF
. TRBV10-3 ATAGRGYEQY
. TRBV7-9 ASTFYSMDAHRT
few TRBV10-2 ASSRLAGASAKNIQY
. TRBV12-3/TRBV12-4 ASTRNPGTVGGYT
once TRBV12-3/TRBV12-4 ASGFSAYEQY
. TRBV7-2 ASSLGYWDTVT
. TRBV5-1 ASSLVGTLETQY
few TRBV27 ASGRTGLSSGANVLT
. TRBV7-2 ASRMGGPNTEAF
. TRBV27 ASKGWSNEQF
few TRBV7-2 ASSPLNLYNEQF
. TRBV12-3/TRBV12-4 ASSFGVTGYRNGYT
. TRBV29-1 SVVSGSTDTQY
few TRBV2 ASSEGTGGNTEAF
. TRBV12-3/TRBV12-4 ASSGFTYEQY
. TRBV7-6 ASSPLAEVLGMANVLT
. TRBV10-3 AISDGLAGGGDEQF
few TRBV7-2 ASSLGAMETQY
few TRBV7-8 ASSPHRLAGRDTQY
. TRBV29-1 SVGPDTGARYEQY
. TRBV2 ASMGQGNSPLH
. TRBV6-5 ASREGLAGGHEQY
. TRBV4-1 ASSPIARINYGYT
few TRBV18 ASSLTSPRGRNQPQH
few TRBV7-2 ASSPQGGGEQY
few TRBV7-2 ASSPRPQHAYNEQF
few TRBV28 ASSLGRGALLRETQY